This T cell receptor (beta chain) was observed in a study of blood T cell repertoires in COVID-19. CDR1 and CDR2 from the germline V gene are MNHEY and SMNVEV (reference sequence). There are 14 residues in the CDR3. Losses at the gene ends were 6 bases for V and 3 bases for J; bases not matched to a gene: 4. This clone was seen only a few times. Clones were sequenced by immunoSEQ multiplex PCR, and TCRdb holds only the in-frame ones, with some missing. The table shows 400,000 to 450,000 clones, with approximately 90% occurring only once. The clonotype was recovered from a man between 25 and 39 years old who had recovered from COVID-19. Sequencing used PBMCs or T cells enriched from blood (not recorded which). The V and J genes are TRBV27 and TRBJ1-2; 10 nucleotides agree with TRBD1. The CDR3: CASRRTGGHYGYTF. CDR3 DNA: TGTGCCAGCAGAAGGACAGGGGGACACTATGGCTACACCTTC.